This is a list of T cell receptor beta chains from one sample in a study of blood T cell repertoires in COVID-19. Data came from immunoSEQ multiplex PCR; TCRdb stores just in-frame clones and leaves some out. The repertoire includes 270,000 or so clones, 85% to 95% of them detected once, and less than 3.5% sits in the top ten. The sequenced material came from PBMCs or T cells enriched from blood (not recorded which). The receptors here all came from a man aged 40-55 years who had been exposed to COVID-19. The CDR3 runs from the conserved cysteine through the conserved F or W. D genes are given only for firm matches.

J gene	V gene	D gene	CDR3 protein	CDR3 DNA
TRBJ2-1	TRBV7-3	-	CASSLTYRGNYNEQFF	TGTGCCAGCAGCTTAACCTACCGGGGAAATTACAATGAGCAGTTCTTC
TRBJ2-3	TRBV5-1	TRBD1	CASSLDWDRYSSTDTQYF	TGCGCCAGCAGCTTGGATTGGGACAGGTACTCTAGCACAGATACGCAGTATTTT
TRBJ2-5	TRBV2	-	CASSRGRTISLETQYF	TGTGCCAGCAGTCGGGGTAGGACGATTAGCTTGGAGACCCAGTACTTC
TRBJ2-1	TRBV7-9	TRBD2	CASSLGLAGLGEQFF	TGTGCCAGCAGCTTAGGTCTAGCGGGGTTGGGTGAGCAGTTCTTC
TRBJ1-1	TRBV24-1	-	CATEDTMNTEAFF	TGTGCCACCGAGGATACCATGAACACTGAAGCTTTCTTT
TRBJ2-5	TRBV6-5	TRBD2	CASRGLAEETQYF	TGTGCCAGCAGAGGACTAGCGGAAGAGACCCAGTACTTC
TRBJ2-7	TRBV9	TRBD1	CASSGQGRFYEQYF	TGTGCCAGCAGCGGACAGGGGAGATTCTACGAGCAGTACTTC
TRBJ2-1	TRBV28	TRBD2	CASALAGVGEQFF	TGTGCCAGCGCACTAGCGGGAGTGGGTGAGCAGTTCTTC
TRBJ1-2	TRBV19	TRBD1	CASSTTGTGNYGYTF	TGTGCCAGTAGTACAACCGGGACAGGGAACTATGGCTACACCTTC
TRBJ1-3	TRBV10-3	-	CANAQGQDGNTIYF	TGTGCCAACGCCCAGGGGCAGGATGGAAACACCATATATTTT
TRBJ2-7	TRBV11-3	TRBD2	CASSLPFEGRAGEQYF	TGTGCCAGCAGCTTACCATTTGAGGGGAGGGCCGGCGAGCAGTACTTC
TRBJ2-1	TRBV27	TRBD2	CASIPTSGSFNEQFF	TGTGCCAGCATTCCCACTAGCGGGAGTTTTAATGAGCAGTTCTTC
TRBJ2-5	TRBV7-6	-	CASSPRPPGDPYQETQYF	TGTGCCAGCAGCCCCCGCCCCCCGGGGGACCCTTACCAAGAGACCCAGTACTTC
TRBJ2-1	TRBV5-4	TRBD2	CASSGGSSEQFF	TGTGCCAGCAGTGGCGGGAGTAGTGAGCAGTTCTTC
TRBJ2-1	TRBV4-3	TRBD2	CASSPGLVGNEQFF	TGCGCCAGCAGCCCGGGACTAGTCGGCAATGAGCAGTTCTTC